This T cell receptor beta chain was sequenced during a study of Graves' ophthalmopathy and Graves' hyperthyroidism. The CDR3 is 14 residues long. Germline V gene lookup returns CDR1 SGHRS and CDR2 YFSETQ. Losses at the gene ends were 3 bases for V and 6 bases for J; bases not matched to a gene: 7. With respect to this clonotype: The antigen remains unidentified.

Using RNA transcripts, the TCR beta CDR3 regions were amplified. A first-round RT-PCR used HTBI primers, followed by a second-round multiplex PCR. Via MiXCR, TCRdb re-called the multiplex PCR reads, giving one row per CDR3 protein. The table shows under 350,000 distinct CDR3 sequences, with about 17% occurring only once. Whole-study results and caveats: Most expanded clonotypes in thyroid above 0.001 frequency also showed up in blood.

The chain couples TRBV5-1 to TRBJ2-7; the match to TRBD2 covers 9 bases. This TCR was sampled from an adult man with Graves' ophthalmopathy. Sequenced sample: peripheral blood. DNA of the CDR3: TGCGCCAGCAGCTCCGGGGGACTAGCTAGCGAGCAGTACTTC. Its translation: CASSSGGLASEQYF. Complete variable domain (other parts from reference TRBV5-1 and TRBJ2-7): KAGVTQTPRYLIKTRGQQVTLSCSPISGHRSVSWYQQTPGQGLQFLFEYFSETQRNKGNFPGRFSGRQFSNSRSEMNVSTLELGDSALYLCASSSGGLASEQYFGPGTRLTVT.